The next 20 T cell receptor beta chains were all read from a single sample in a study of blood T cells in healthy people across ages. PCR was performed a second time for about 7 to 11 cycles using a sample-barcoded 5' primer and a J-beta primer mix. Using its own MiXCR run on the 5' RACE reads, TCRdb lists one record per CDR3 protein. The sample records about 730,000 distinct CDR3 sequences, roughly 45% being singletons. The specimen sequenced was blood. Receptors originate from a woman aged 55-69 years in good health.

This clonotype was seen many times. The CDR3 nucleotides read TGCAGCGTCGACTGGACAGGGAGAAACATTCAGTACTTC. Encoded protein: CSVDWTGRNIQYF. V is TRBV29-1 and J is TRBJ2-4, with 8 bases identical to TRBD1. The CDR3 has 13 residues. J gave up 6 bases and V 6 bases, and 7 bases lay outside the gene matches. Germline V gene sequence: CDR1 SQVTM, CDR2 ANQGSEA.

The rearrangement joins TRBV7-2 to TRBJ2-5, with D possibly TRBD1 on 5 matching bases. The DNA matches TRBJ2-7 better at its end, which makes the J call doubtful. Germline V gene sequence: CDR1 SGHTA, CDR2 FQGNSA. The CDR3 consists of 14 residues. Written as DNA, the CDR3 is TGTGCCAGCAGCCCTAATATAGGGGCCTACGAGCAGTACTTC. It encodes CASSPNIGAYEQYF.

The chain uses TRBV3-1 and TRBJ2-1, with a possible D match to TRBD1 (6 bases). Per the germline V gene, CDR1 is LGHDT and CDR2 is YNNKEL (reference sequence). This CDR3 has 14 residues. V was clipped by 6 bases and J by 9 bases, with 18 bases between them. This CDR3 reads CASSRSNQGSEQFF. The CDR3 DNA is TGTGCCAGCAGTCGCTCGAATCAGGGGAGTGAGCAGTTCTTC.

V gene TRBV24-1 combines with J gene TRBJ2-1; D may be TRBD1 (5 bases). V was shortened by 1 base and J by 3 bases, with 9 bases between the two germline ends. The CDR3 extends over 15 amino acids. Germline V CDR1 and CDR2: KGHDR, SFDVKD. CDR3 nucleotides: TGTGCCACCAGTGATTTACAGGATTTCTACAATGAGCAGTTCTTC. Its protein product is CATSDLQDFYNEQFF.

In this sample, this clonotype turned up a few times. J is TRBJ2-7 and V is TRBV7-3; D uncertain. The CDR3 extends over 14 amino acids. The germline CDR1 and CDR2 sequences are SGHTA and FQGTGA. Trimming took off 5 bases at V and 3 bases at J, with 14 bases between the two ends. CDR3 loop: CASSPKGSFYEQYF. CDR3 DNA sequence: TGTGCCAGCAGCCCAAAGGGCAGCTTCTACGAGCAGTACTTC.

This clonotype was seen at least ten times. This rearrangement joins TRBV24-1 to TRBJ2-4; possible D gene TRBD1, 6 bases. Looked up from germline, CDR1 is KGHDR and CDR2 is SFDVKD. V was trimmed by 3 bases and J by 6 bases, leaving 14 bases between them. The CDR3 extends over 15 amino acids. CDR3 bases: TGTGCCACCAGTGATATACAGGGAAATCGAAACATTCAGTACTTC. It translates to CATSDIQGNRNIQYF.

This clonotype came up many times. This chain connects TRBV7-3 to TRBJ1-2; 8 bases are a match to TRBD1. The CDR3 length is 12 residues. With V trimmed by 5 bases and J by 7 bases, 3 bases remained unmatched. The V gene's germline CDR1 is SGHTA and CDR2 FQGTGA. The CDR3 reads CASSPTGGGYTF. The CDR3 DNA is TGTGCCAGCAGCCCTACAGGGGGTGGCTACACCTTC.

In this sample, this clonotype turned up a few times. This CDR3 reads CSARSVRDWLTDTQYF. In DNA, the CDR3 is TGCAGTGCTAGGTCTGTCCGGGACTGGCTCACAGATACGCAGTATTTT. V gene TRBV20-1 combines with J gene TRBJ2-3; perhaps TRBD2 as D (6 bases). The CDR3 consists of 16 residues. V was cut by 3 bases and J by 2 bases, with 18 bases left in between. The germline gives CDR1 DFQATT, CDR2 SNEGSKA (reference sequence).

The chain links TRBV4-3 to TRBJ2-1; D remains ambiguous. The ends were cut back, 0 bases at V and 2 bases at J, with 14 bases in the middle. From germline, CDR1 is LGHNA and CDR2 YSLEER. The CDR3 has 17 amino acids. CDR3 sequence reads: CASSQDYRAAPYNEQFF. DNA for the CDR3: TGCGCCAGCAGCCAAGATTATAGGGCAGCTCCCTACAATGAGCAGTTCTTC.

This clonotype was counted a single time. The chain recombines TRBV29-1 with TRBJ1-2; the match to TRBD1 covers 8 bases. V shed 6 bases, J shed 5 bases, and the junction held 5 bases outside the gene matches. The germline gives CDR1 SQVTM, CDR2 ANQGSEA. This CDR3 has 12 amino acids. CDR3 region: CSVEQGEYGYTF. CDR3 DNA: TGCAGCGTAGAACAGGGGGAATATGGCTACACCTTC.

This clonotype was detected a few times. The rearrangement uses TRBV12-3 or TRBV12-4 and TRBJ1-5; a weak D match, TRBD1 (6 bases). V gave up 3 bases and J gave up 0 bases, with 12 bases separating them. The CDR3 consists of 16 residues. CDR3 protein: CASSFGGGNSNQPQHF. CDR3 nucleotides: TGTGCCAGCAGTTTTGGGGGCGGGAATAGCAATCAGCCCCAGCATTTT.

The CDR3 DNA follows: TGTGCCATCAGACAAGCGGTAGTAATTGGGAATGAGCAGTTCTTC. The encoded protein is CAIRQAVVIGNEQFF. This chain connects TRBV10-3 to TRBJ2-1, with D possibly being TRBD2 (5 bases). The ends were cut back, 6 bases at V and 7 bases at J, with 19 bases in the middle. The germline V gene encodes CDR1 ENHRY and CDR2 SYGVKD. The CDR3 contains 15 residues.

As concerns this clonotype: An end of the junction does not agree with germline; a read error may underlie this. The genes are TRBV6-6 and TRBJ1-6; D is possibly TRBD1 (5 bases). The CDR3 is 14 residues long. CDR1 is MNHNY and CDR2 is SVGAGI in the germline V gene (reference sequence). The CDR3 bases are TGCGCCAGCAGCAGAGGGACGGCCAATTCACCCCTCCACTTT. Protein: CASSRGTANSPLHF.

This clonotype was counted only a few times. This rearrangement joins TRBV24-1 to TRBJ1-5, with TRBD1 matching 10 bases. Germline assignment: CDR1 KGHDR and CDR2 SFDVKD. The CDR3 spans 15 residues. Trimming at V came to 2 bases and at J to 5 bases, leaving 2 bases not matched to a gene. CDR3: CATSDSGQGDQPQHF. For the CDR3, the DNA is TGTGCCACCAGTGATTCCGGACAGGGGGATCAGCCCCAGCATTTT.

The rearrangement joins TRBV27 to TRBJ2-1; TRBD1 matches 7 bases. Germline CDR1 and CDR2: MNHEY and SMNVEV (reference sequence). CDR3 size: 15 residues. V lost 6 bases, J lost 0 bases, and 5 bases stayed unmatched. CDR3 DNA sequence: TGTGCCAGCAGACCGGGACAGAGCTCCTACAATGAGCAGTTCTTC. This translates into CASRPGQSSYNEQFF.

The chain couples TRBV20-1 to TRBJ2-1; 10 nucleotides agree with TRBD2. There are 16 residues in the CDR3. Germline CDR1 reads DFQATT; CDR2 reads SNEGSKA (reference sequence). Trimming removed 3 bases from V and 7 bases from J; junction bases left unmatched: 12. CDR3 amino acids: CSASRAASGGANEQFF. CDR3 nucleotides: TGCAGTGCTAGTAGAGCTGCCAGCGGGGGGGCGAATGAGCAGTTCTTC.

The chain joins TRBV6-5 to TRBJ1-5; perhaps TRBD1 as D (5 bases). The CDR3 contains 15 residues. V was trimmed by 0 bases and J by 7 bases, leaving 13 bases between them. CDR1 is MNHEY and CDR2 is SVGAGI in the germline V gene. The CDR3 is CASSYSTETGQPQHF. In nucleotides, the CDR3 is TGTGCCAGCAGTTACTCGACAGAAACGGGCCAGCCCCAGCATTTT.

This clonotype was counted only a few times. This chain links TRBV19 with TRBJ2-4, with D tentatively TRBD2 (5 bases). V lost 3 bases to trimming and J lost 13 bases, with 16 bases between them. The V gene's germline CDR1 is LNHDA and CDR2 SQIVND (reference sequence). This CDR3 spans 13 amino acids. The CDR3 DNA follows: TGTGCCAGTAGTATTTCGGGGTACAATGAGCAGTACTTC. Its translation is CASSISGYNEQYF.

CDR3 loop: CASSRLAGQDLEQYF. CDR3 nucleotide sequence: TGTGCCAGCAGCCGACTCGCGGGACAAGACCTAGAGCAGTACTTC. This chain joins TRBV6-5 and TRBJ2-7, with D tentatively TRBD1 or TRBD2 (6 bases each). Germline V gene data show CDR1 as MNHEY and CDR2 as SVGAGI. CDR3 length: 15 residues. V lost 6 bases and J lost 7, with 22 bases in between.

The chain links TRBV29-1 to TRBJ2-4; 7 nucleotides agree with TRBD2. Germline lookup yields CDR1 SQVTM and CDR2 ANQGSEA. With 4 bases clipped from V and 0 bases from J, the junction kept 18 bases outside the gene matches. The length of the CDR3 is 19 residues. DNA of the CDR3: TGCAGCGTTGTGGATATGGAAGGCGGGAGATCCAAAGCCAAAAACATTCAGTACTTC. Its protein product is CSVVDMEGGRSKAKNIQYF. Combining the CDR3 with reference TRBV29-1 and TRBJ2-4 gives the whole variable domain SAVISQKPSRDICQRGTSLTIQCQVDSQVTMMFWYRQQPGQSLTLIATANQGSEATYESGFVIDKFPISRPNLTFSTLTVSNMSPEDSSIYLCSVVDMEGGRSKAKNIQYFGAGTRLSVL.